This passage covers 8 T cell receptor beta chains from one sample sequenced in a study of blood T cell repertoires in COVID-19. The repertoire was sequenced with immunoSEQ multiplex PCR; TCRdb's copy has only in-frame clones and lacks some. Of under 300,000 clones listed, almost 85% were seen once; the top ten hold 4%. The specimen sequenced was peripheral blood. These receptors were collected from a man in his forties or fifties with acute or convalescent COVID-19.

This clone was detected a few times. J is TRBJ2-7 and V is TRBV19, with D possibly being TRBD2 (5 bases). Deletions cut 6 bases from V and 5 bases from J, with 5 bases between. The germline V gene encodes CDR1 LNHDA and CDR2 SQIVND (reference sequence). The length of the CDR3 is 10 residues. The CDR3 protein is CASSGNEQYF. The CDR3 coding sequence is TGTGCCAGTAGCGGGAACGAGCAGTACTTC.

This clone was recorded a few times. J is TRBJ2-7 and V is TRBV11-2; TRBD1 matches at 11 bases. The V and J ends lost 5 bases and 6 bases, in that order; junction bases with no gene match: 6. The CDR3 spans 14 residues. Germline V gene lookup returns CDR1 SGHAT and CDR2 FQNNGV. The CDR3 region has the DNA TGTGCCAGCAGCCCCGGGACAGGGGGATTCGAGCAGTACTTC. It yields the protein CASSPGTGGFEQYF.

This clone has only one observation. This chain links TRBV5-6 with TRBJ2-7; 8 nucleotides match TRBD1. Trimming at V came to 7 bases and at J to 4 bases, leaving 10 bases not matched to a gene. The CDR3 totals 14 residues. Germline loops: CDR1 SGHDT, CDR2 YYEEEE. CDR3 bases: TGTGCCAGCGGACGACAGGGGAAGATATACGAGCAGTACTTC. Its translation is CASGRQGKIYEQYF.

The chain employs TRBV11-3 and TRBJ2-2; D uncertain. The CDR3 covers 15 residues. Trimming took off 0 bases at V and 4 bases at J, with 9 bases between the two ends. The germline gives CDR1 SGHNT, CDR2 YENEEA. The CDR3 DNA reads TGTGCCAGCAGCTTAGACCTAGTTCGCACCGGGGAGCTGTTTTTT. Encoded protein: CASSLDLVRTGELFF.

Remarks on this clone: This sample also contains other DNA sequences that code for the same CDR3. CDR3 protein: CASSRGQNTEAFF. CDR3 DNA sequence: TGTGCCAGCAGCCGCGGACAGAACACTGAAGCTTTCTTT. V is TRBV7-3 and J is TRBJ1-1, with D perhaps TRBD1 (5 bases). The CDR3 extends over 13 amino acids. Per germline, CDR1 SGHTA and CDR2 FQGTGA. V gave up 5 bases and J gave up 1 base, with 8 bases separating them.

The genes are TRBV19 and TRBJ1-4; possibly TRBD1 for D (5 bases). V was shortened by 5 bases and J by 8 bases, with 9 bases between the two germline ends. From germline, CDR1 is LNHDA and CDR2 SQIVND (reference sequence). The CDR3 runs 12 residues. CDR3 region: CASSPGLEKLFF. The CDR3 DNA reads as TGTGCCAGTAGTCCAGGGTTGGAAAAACTGTTTTTT.

A single count supports this clone. This sequence joins TRBV5-1 and TRBJ2-7; 9 bases align to TRBD2. The CDR3 has 16 amino acids. Germline CDR1 SGHRS, CDR2 YFSETQ. V lost 3 bases and J lost 1; bases outside the gene matches: 8. CDR3 DNA sequence: TGCGCCAGCAGCTCCCTTCCTAGCGGGGATTCCTACGAGCAGTACTTC. Encoded protein: CASSSLPSGDSYEQYF.

The chain carries TRBV30 and TRBJ1-2; D is unclear. CDR3 length equals 11 residues. Trimming stripped 2 bases from V and 8 bases from J, with 9 bases between. Per the germline V gene, CDR1 is GTSNPN and CDR2 is SVGIG (reference sequence). In DNA form, the CDR3 reads TGTGCCTGGAGTTGGCTTTCGGGCTACACCTTC. Its protein is CAWSWLSGYTF.